The TCR beta chain under discussion was sequenced for a study of CD8+ T cells in alopecia areata. Regarding the study as a whole: Throughout tofacitinib, many expanded lesional clones continued to persist in scalp and blood. The study found higher clonality in lesional than normal scalp, especially in alopecia totalis/universalis.

Treatment described: oral pan-JAK inhibitor, 5-10 mg twice daily. Following extraction, RNA underwent reverse transcription to cDNA, which served as the sequencing template. Repertoires were generated with immunoSEQ multiplex PCR, while TCRdb's copy carries only in-frame clones and drops some. In the table there are about 270,000 clones, around three fifths of which are singletons. The sample holds a few counts of this clone. The target antigen is unknown. Specimen: CD4+ T cells sorted from blood, collected at roughly week 53, from a patient treated with tofacitinib. The origin of this receptor is a human donor with alopecia areata.

The CDR3 region is CASSPLSQGSLNTGELFF. The CDR3 DNA is TGTGCCAGCAGCCCCCTCTCACAGGGGAGCCTTAACACCGGGGAGCTGTTTTTT. This rearrangement joins TRBV7-9 to TRBJ2-2; 7 nucleotides line up with TRBD1. V lost 5 bases to trimming and J lost 2 bases; unmatched junction nucleotides: 14. Looked up from germline, CDR1 is SEHNR and CDR2 is FQNEAQ (reference sequence). This CDR3 region has 18 residues. The variable domain in full, completed from reference TRBV7-9 and TRBJ2-2, reads DTGVSQNPRHKITKRGQNVTFRCDPISEHNRLYWYRQTLGQGPEFLTYFQNEAQLEKSRLLSDRFSAERPKGSFSTLEIQRTEQGDSAMYLCASSPLSQGSLNTGELFFGEGSRLTVL.